This entry lists 14 T cell receptor beta chains sequenced from one sample in a study of Ad26.COV2.S vaccination and SARS-CoV-2 variants. Treatment: 15 to 20 received Ad26.COV2.S at low or high dose, single or two shots; about five received placebo; per-sample allocation not given. Material that was analyzed had been drawn on day 63 after the first vaccine or placebo injection. Method: immunoSEQ multiplex PCR; TCRdb's copy keeps in-frame clones and lacks some. The sample lists about 460,000 clones; about nine tenths were seen once. The source material was peripheral blood, sampled in a trial of Ad26.COV2.S vaccine versus placebo. The receptors were sampled from a person aged 18-60 years who received the Ad26.COV2.S COVID-19 vaccine or a placebo.

The chain links TRBV5-4 to TRBJ1-2; 7 nucleotides line up with TRBD1. CDR1 SGHNT and CDR2 YYREEE come from the germline V gene (reference sequence). This CDR3 contains 14 residues. After removal of 4 bases from V and 8 bases from J, the junction contained 11 bases not matched to a gene. The CDR3, as DNA: TGTGCCAGCAGCCGCGGGACAGACACCTGGGGCTACACCTTC. Translated: CASSRGTDTWGYTF.

V is TRBV18 and J is TRBJ2-3; 9 nucleotides agree with TRBD1. The CDR3 extends over 15 amino acids. The germline V gene has CDR1 KGHSH and CDR2 LQKENI. Trimming at V came to 4 bases and at J to 6 bases, leaving 8 bases not matched to a gene. The CDR3 nucleotides are TGTGCCAGCTCACGATGGACAGGGGAGGTGGATACGCAGTATTTT. It codes for CASSRWTGEVDTQYF.

Comment on this clone: Within the sample, other DNA sequences also encode this same CDR3. This sequence joins TRBV7-2 and TRBJ1-4; 9 nucleotides line up with TRBD1. CDR1 is SGHTA and CDR2 is FQGNSA in the germline V gene. J lost 8 bases, V lost 4 bases, and 5 bases had no gene match. The CDR3 extends over 14 amino acids. The CDR3: CASSSDRGREKLFF. The CDR3 DNA is TGTGCCAGCAGCTCGGACAGGGGCAGGGAAAAACTGTTTTTT.

V is TRBV3-1 (or the pseudogene TRBV3-2) and J is TRBJ2-6; maybe TRBD2 (5 bases). Germline CDR1 and CDR2: LGHDT and YNNKEL (reference sequence). CDR3 size: 20 residues. With 4 bases removed from V and 2 bases from J, the gap between germline ends came to 24 bases. CDR3 bases: TGTGCCAGCAGCCCTGGGCACTGGACTGACTATGGAGCTGGGGCCAACGTCCTGACTTTC. It translates to CASSPGHWTDYGAGANVLTF.

V gene TRBV30 combines with J gene TRBJ1-1; D is uncertain. Germline V gene sequence: CDR1 GTSNPN, CDR2 SVGIG (reference sequence). Trimming cost V 0 bases and J 1 base, with 6 bases left between them. CDR3 size: 13 residues. CDR3 in DNA: TGTGCCTGGAGTGTACACCCGAACACTGAAGCTTTCTTT. This translates into CAWSVHPNTEAFF.

This chain connects TRBV3-1 (or the pseudogene TRBV3-2) to TRBJ2-7, with 12 bases identical to TRBD2. The CDR3 covers 15 residues. Germline assignment: CDR1 LGHDT and CDR2 YNNKEL (reference sequence). The trim removed 4 bases at V and 4 bases at J, leaving 5 bases unmatched. The CDR3 loop reads CASSRLAGVSYEQYF. For the CDR3, the DNA is TGTGCCAGCAGCCGACTAGCGGGAGTTTCGTACGAGCAGTACTTC.

The chain joins TRBV7-3 to TRBJ1-3; D is possibly TRBD1 (5 bases). Germline CDR1 reads SGHTA; CDR2 reads FQGTGA. Trimming left V 9 bases short and J 2 bases short, with 8 bases between. The length of the CDR3 is 12 residues. CDR3 bases: TGTGCCAGGGGGGGACCTGGAAACACCATATATTTT. Translated: CARGGPGNTIYF.

The chain joins TRBV3-1 (or the pseudogene TRBV3-2) to TRBJ2-7; D is uncertain. The CDR3 length is 14 residues. Germline loops: CDR1 LGHDT, CDR2 YNNKEL (reference sequence). With 5 bases removed from V and 5 bases from J, the gap between germline ends came to 16 bases. The CDR3 sequence is CASSLLTRRHEQYF. The CDR3 DNA sequence: TGTGCCAGCAGCTTACTCACCCGTCGCCACGAGCAGTACTTC.

The rearrangement uses TRBV11-2 and TRBJ2-7, with a tentative D call TRBD1 (5 bases). Germline V gene sequence: CDR1 SGHAT, CDR2 FQNNGV. Trimming took off 6 bases at V and 0 bases at J, with 15 bases between the two ends. The CDR3 totals 15 residues. Here the CDR3 DNA reads TGTGCCAGCAGTCCAACGCAGGGATACTCCTACGAGCAGTACTTC. Its protein product is CASSPTQGYSYEQYF.

This sequence joins TRBV5-4 and TRBJ2-3; D is perhaps TRBD1 (6 bases). Germline CDR1 is SGHNT and CDR2 is YYREEE (reference sequence). The CDR3 totals 14 residues. V dropped 5 bases and J dropped 3 bases, with 13 bases sitting between them. DNA of the CDR3: TGTGCCAGCAGGCGGACAGTTGGGACAGATACGCAGTATTTT. Translating gives CASRRTVGTDTQYF.

The CDR3 nucleotides are TGTGCCAGCACTCGTGGTATAGCGGCTGACAATGAGCAGTTCTTC. Translated: CASTRGIAADNEQFF. The chain is built from TRBV6-6 and TRBJ2-1, with a weak D call TRBD2 (6 bases). Between the trimmed V and J ends, which lost 7 bases and 5 bases, there was a span of 18 bases. The CDR3 contains 15 residues. Germline loops: CDR1 MNHNY, CDR2 SVGAGI (reference sequence).

The CDR3 loop is CASSLGNYGYTF. The DNA for the CDR3 is TGTGCCAGCAGTCTGGGGAACTATGGCTACACCTTC. The chain joins TRBV28 to TRBJ1-2, with D hard to call. Trimming shortened V by 5 bases and J by 2 bases, and 6 bases separated the two germline ends. The CDR3 runs to 12 residues. Per the germline V gene, CDR1 is MDHEN and CDR2 is SYDVKM.

The rearrangement joins TRBV6-2 or TRBV6-3 to TRBJ2-5; 10 bases map to TRBD2. Germline trimming cut 4 bases from V and 2 bases from J; bases unmatched to any gene: 4. This CDR3 is built from 15 residues. The V gene's germline CDR1 is MNHEY and CDR2 SVGEGT. The CDR3 reads CASSFAGLAQETQYF. As DNA, the CDR3 is TGTGCCAGCAGTTTCGCGGGACTAGCGCAAGAGACCCAGTACTTC.

The DNA of the CDR3 is TGTGCCAGCAGCCGGGGAACTGAAGCTTTCTTT. Protein sequence: CASSRGTEAFF. The chain carries TRBV3-1 (or the pseudogene TRBV3-2) and TRBJ1-1, with no clear D. This CDR3 contains 11 residues. Trimming shortened V by 4 bases and J by 5 bases, and 5 bases separated the two germline ends. Germline lookup yields CDR1 LGHDT and CDR2 YNNKEL (reference sequence).